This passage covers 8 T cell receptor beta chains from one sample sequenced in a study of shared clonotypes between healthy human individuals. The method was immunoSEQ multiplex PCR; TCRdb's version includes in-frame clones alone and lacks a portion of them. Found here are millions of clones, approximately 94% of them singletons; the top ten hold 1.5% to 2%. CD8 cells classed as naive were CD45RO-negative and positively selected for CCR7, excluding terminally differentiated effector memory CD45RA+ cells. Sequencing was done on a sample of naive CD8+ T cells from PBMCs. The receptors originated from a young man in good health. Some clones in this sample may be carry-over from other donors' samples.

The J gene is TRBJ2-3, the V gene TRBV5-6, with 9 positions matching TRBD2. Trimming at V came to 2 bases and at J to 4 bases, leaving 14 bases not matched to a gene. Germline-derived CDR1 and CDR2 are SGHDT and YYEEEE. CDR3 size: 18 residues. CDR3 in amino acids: CASSLNWLAGMVPDTQYF. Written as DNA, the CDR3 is TGTGCCAGCAGCTTAAATTGGCTAGCGGGAATGGTTCCAGATACGCAGTATTTT.

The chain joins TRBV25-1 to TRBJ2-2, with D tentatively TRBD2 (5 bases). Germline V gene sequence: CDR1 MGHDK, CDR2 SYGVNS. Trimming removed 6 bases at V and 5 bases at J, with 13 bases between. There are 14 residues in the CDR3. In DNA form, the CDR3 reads TGTGCCAGCAGGGAGACTGAGGGTACCGGGGAGCTGTTTTTT. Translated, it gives CASRETEGTGELFF.

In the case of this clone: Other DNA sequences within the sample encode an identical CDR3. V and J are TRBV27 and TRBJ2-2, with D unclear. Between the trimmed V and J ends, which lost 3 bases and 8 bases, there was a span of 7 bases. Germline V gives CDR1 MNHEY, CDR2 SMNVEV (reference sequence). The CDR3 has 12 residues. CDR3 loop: CASSFLGGELFF. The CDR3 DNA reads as TGTGCCAGCAGTTTCTTGGGGGGGGAGCTGTTTTTT.

The chain's CDR3 is CASSQDSGVSTEAFF. In DNA form, the CDR3 reads TGCGCCAGCAGCCAAGATTCGGGGGTAAGCACTGAAGCTTTCTTT. The chain uses TRBV4-1 and TRBJ1-1, with D maybe TRBD1 (5 bases). Looked up from germline, CDR1 is MGHRA and CDR2 is YSYEKL. The length of the CDR3 is 15 residues. The ends were cut back, 0 bases at V and 4 bases at J, with 12 bases in the middle.

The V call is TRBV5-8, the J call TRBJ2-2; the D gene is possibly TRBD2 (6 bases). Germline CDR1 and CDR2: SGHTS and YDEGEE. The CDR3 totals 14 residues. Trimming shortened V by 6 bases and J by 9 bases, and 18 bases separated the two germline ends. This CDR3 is CASTLGAGMRELFF. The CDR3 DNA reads TGTGCCAGCACCCTCGGGGCGGGAATGAGGGAGCTGTTTTTT.

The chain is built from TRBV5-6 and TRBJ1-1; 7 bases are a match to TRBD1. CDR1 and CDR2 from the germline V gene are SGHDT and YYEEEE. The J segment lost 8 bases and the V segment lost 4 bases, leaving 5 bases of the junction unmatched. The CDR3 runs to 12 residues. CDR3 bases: TGTGCCAGCAGCCAAGGGACAGCCGAAGCTTTCTTT. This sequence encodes CASSQGTAEAFF.

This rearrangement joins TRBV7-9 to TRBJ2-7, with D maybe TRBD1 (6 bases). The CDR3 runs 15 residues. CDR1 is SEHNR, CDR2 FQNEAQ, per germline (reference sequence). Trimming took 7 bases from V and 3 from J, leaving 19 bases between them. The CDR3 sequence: CASTHPLDRNYEQYF. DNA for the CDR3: TGTGCCAGCACCCATCCCCTGGACAGAAACTACGAGCAGTACTTC.

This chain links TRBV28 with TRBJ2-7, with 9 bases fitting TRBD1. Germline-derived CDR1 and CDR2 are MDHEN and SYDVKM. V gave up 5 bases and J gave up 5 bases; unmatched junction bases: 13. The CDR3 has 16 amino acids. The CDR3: CASSTRRGTGSHEQYF. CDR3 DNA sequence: TGTGCCAGCAGTACGCGGCGCGGGACAGGGTCCCACGAGCAGTACTTC. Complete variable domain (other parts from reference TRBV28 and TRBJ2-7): DVKVTQSSRYLVKRTGEKVFLECVQDMDHENMFWYRQDPGLGLRLIYFSYDVKMKEKGDIPEGYSVSREKKERFSLILESASTNQTSMYLCASSTRRGTGSHEQYFGPGTRLTVT.